The sequence of this TCR beta chain was determined in a study of T cells in Graves' hyperthyroidism and ophthalmopathy. This clonotype was seen ten or more times. TCR beta CDR3 sequences were amplified from RNA transcripts. Initially, a first-round RT-PCR of the TCR CDR3 employed the HTBI primer set. One entry per CDR3 protein, called by TCRdb with MiXCR from the multiplex PCR reads. The sample carries roughly 200,000 distinct CDR3 sequences, 15% to 20% recorded once. V was cut by 0 bases and J by 0 bases, with 6 bases left in between. This CDR3 has 15 amino acids. The V gene's germline CDR1 is LGHNA and CDR2 YSLEER.

The sequence was obtained from a man aged 35-49 years with Graves' hyperthyroidism. The sample taken for sequencing was blood. The chain is built from TRBV4-3 and TRBJ2-1; D is unresolved. This CDR3 is CASSQDGSSYNEQFF. CDR3 bases: TGCGCCAGCAGCCAAGACGGTAGCTCCTACAATGAGCAGTTCTTC.